Listed below are T cell receptor beta chains from one sample, sequenced in a study of cytomegalovirus exposure and HLA in healthy donors. Measured with immunoSEQ multiplex PCR; TCRdb has only the in-frame clones, and not every one. The table has 180,000 or so clones, around nine tenths seen once. The specimen sequenced was PBMCs. The receptors were sampled from a woman between 25 and 40 years old in good health and CMV-seronegative. The CDR3 runs from the conserved cysteine through the conserved F or W. D genes are given only for firm matches. Some rows mark clone size as missing; the rest say once, few, many or name a class of expanded clone.

J gene	D gene	V gene	clone size	CDR3 protein	CDR3 DNA
TRBJ1-6	TRBD1	TRBV19	-	CASSLDRVYNSPLHF	TGTGCCAGTAGCCTCGACAGGGTCTATAATTCACCCCTCCACTTT
TRBJ2-2	-	TRBV27	-	CASSSLAEGRTGELFF	TGTGCCAGCAGTTCTCTCGCGGAGGGGCGCACCGGGGAGCTGTTTTTT
TRBJ2-7	TRBD2	TRBV19	-	CASSGLAGSYEQYF	TGTGCCAGTAGTGGACTAGCGGGGTCCTACGAGCAGTACTTC
TRBJ2-2	TRBD1	TRBV4-1	-	CASSPGTGFTGELFF	TGCGCCAGCAGCCCCGGGACAGGGTTTACCGGGGAGCTGTTTTTT
TRBJ1-5	-	TRBV12-1	few	CASSPHEGSNQPQHF	TGTGCCAGCAGCCCCCATGAGGGAAGCAATCAGCCCCAGCATTTT
TRBJ1-1	-	TRBV6-5	-	CASSYLGQLNTEAFF	TGTGCCAGCAGTTACCTAGGACAGTTGAACACTGAAGCTTTCTTT
TRBJ2-2	-	TRBV11-2	-	CASSFPDIPNTGELFF	TGTGCCAGCAGCTTCCCGGACATTCCAAACACCGGGGAGCTGTTTTTT
TRBJ1-6	-	TRBV11-2	-	CASSSDNSPLHF	TGTGCCAGCAGCTCCGATAATTCACCCCTCCACTTT
TRBJ2-5	-	TRBV10-2	-	CASSPPGMQETQYF	TGCGCCAGCAGCCCCCCAGGAATGCAAGAGACCCAGTACTTC
TRBJ2-1	TRBD2	TRBV6-9	-	CASSSDTSGGDHEQFF	TGTGCCAGCAGTTCCGATACTAGCGGGGGGGACCATGAGCAGTTCTTC
TRBJ2-7	TRBD1	TRBV4-3	-	CASSQYRGYEQYF	TGCGCCAGCAGCCAATACAGGGGCTACGAGCAGTACTTC
TRBJ1-2	-	TRBV27	once	CASSFKWDKDGYTF	TGTGCCAGCAGTTTTAAGTGGGACAAAGATGGCTACACCTTC
TRBJ2-1	-	TRBV6-5	-	CASRPETRVGQFF	TGTGCCAGCAGGCCGGAAACGAGGGTCGGGCAGTTCTTC
TRBJ1-5	TRBD1	TRBV9	-	CASSRNPGTGGQPQHF	TGTGCCAGCAGCCGAAATCCCGGGACAGGGGGTCAGCCCCAGCATTTT
TRBJ2-2	-	TRBV12-1	-	CAGGTPPGELFF	TGTGCAGGAGGGACCCCCCCCGGGGAGCTGTTTTTT
TRBJ1-2	-	TRBV7-9	-	CASSALRGSGYTF	TGTGCCAGCAGCGCGCTCAGGGGAAGTGGCTACACCTTC
TRBJ1-2	-	TRBV6-1	once	CASSERTVYGYTF	TGTGCCAGCAGTGAAAGGACAGTCTATGGCTACACCTTC
TRBJ2-7	TRBD1	TRBV6-5	-	CASSIAGQGLYEQYF	TGTGCCAGCAGTATCGCCGGACAGGGGCTCTACGAGCAGTACTTC
TRBJ1-3	-	TRBV6-1	-	CASSKRQASGNTIYF	TGTGCCAGCAGTAAACGTCAGGCCTCTGGAAACACCATATATTTT
TRBJ2-2	-	TRBV6-5	-	CASTRGTGELFF	TGTGCCAGCACCCGGGGGACCGGGGAGCTGTTTTTT